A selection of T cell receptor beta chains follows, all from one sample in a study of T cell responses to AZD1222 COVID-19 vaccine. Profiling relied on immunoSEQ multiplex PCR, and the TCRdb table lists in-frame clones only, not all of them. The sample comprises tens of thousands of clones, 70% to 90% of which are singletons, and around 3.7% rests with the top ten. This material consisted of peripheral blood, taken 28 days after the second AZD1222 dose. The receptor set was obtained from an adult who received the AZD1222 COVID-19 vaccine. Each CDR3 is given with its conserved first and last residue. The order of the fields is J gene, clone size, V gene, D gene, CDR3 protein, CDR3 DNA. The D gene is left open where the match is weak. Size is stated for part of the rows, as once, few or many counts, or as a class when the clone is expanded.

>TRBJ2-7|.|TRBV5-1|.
CASSPMTGLEQYF
TGCGCCAGCAGCCCTATGACAGGACTAGAGCAGTACTTC
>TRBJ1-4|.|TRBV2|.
CASSGEGTSTNEKLFF
TGTGCCAGCAGTGGGGAGGGGACCTCAACTAATGAAAAACTGTTTTTT
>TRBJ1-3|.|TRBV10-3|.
CAISEVMGSSGNTIYF
TGTGCCATCAGTGAGGTCATGGGGTCTTCTGGAAACACCATATATTTT
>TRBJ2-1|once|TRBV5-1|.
CASSSPNEQFF
TGCGCCAGCAGCTCGCCCAATGAGCAGTTCTTC
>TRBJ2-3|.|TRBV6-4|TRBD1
CASSDSQGADTQYF
TGTGCCAGCAGTGACTCACAGGGGGCAGATACGCAGTATTTT
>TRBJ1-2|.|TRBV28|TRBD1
CASSWPTGQGYGYTF
TGTGCCAGCAGTTGGCCCACGGGACAGGGATACGGCTACACCTTC
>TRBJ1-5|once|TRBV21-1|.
CASSKEERPLLNQPQHF
TGTGCCAGCAGCAAAGAGGAGAGACCCCTACTCAATCAGCCCCAGCATTTT
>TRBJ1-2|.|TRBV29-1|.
CSVDGASLNYGYTF
TGCAGCGTTGATGGGGCGTCTCTCAACTATGGCTACACCTTC
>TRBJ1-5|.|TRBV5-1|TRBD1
CASSWGTGGQPQHF
TGCGCCAGCAGCTGGGGGACAGGGGGACAGCCCCAGCATTTT
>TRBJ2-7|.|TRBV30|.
CAWADPRGEQYF
TGTGCCTGGGCAGACCCGCGAGGAGAGCAGTACTTC
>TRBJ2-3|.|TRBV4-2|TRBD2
CASSPASGISDTQYF
TGTGCCAGCAGCCCCGCTAGCGGGATTAGTGATACGCAGTATTTT
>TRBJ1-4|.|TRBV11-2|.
CASREQPAEKLFF
TGTGCCAGCAGGGAACAGCCGGCTGAAAAACTGTTTTTT
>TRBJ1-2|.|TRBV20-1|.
CSASPGSNYGYTF
TGCAGTGCTAGTCCCGGGAGTAACTATGGCTACACCTTC
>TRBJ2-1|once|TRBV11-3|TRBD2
CASSSIAGEDGNEQFF
TGTGCCAGCAGCTCCATAGCGGGAGAAGACGGCAATGAGCAGTTCTTC
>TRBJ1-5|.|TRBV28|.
CASKGPYSNQPQHF
TGTGCCAGCAAGGGACCTTATAGCAATCAGCCCCAGCATTTT
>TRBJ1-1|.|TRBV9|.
CASSVGGWGGRTEAFF
TGTGCCAGCAGCGTAGGCGGTTGGGGTGGTAGGACTGAAGCTTTCTTT
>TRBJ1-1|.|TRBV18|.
CASSPPIGVNTEAFF
TGTGCCAGCTCACCACCGATAGGGGTGAACACTGAAGCTTTCTTT
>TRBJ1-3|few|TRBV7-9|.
CASSLAWGPGNTIYF
TGTGCCAGCAGCTTAGCCTGGGGCCCTGGAAACACCATATATTTT
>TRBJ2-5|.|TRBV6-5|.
CASRPAGRETQYF
TGTGCCAGCCGCCCGGCAGGTCGAGAGACCCAGTACTTC
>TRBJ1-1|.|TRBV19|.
CASSTSGGTEAFF
TGTGCCAGTAGTACGTCGGGGGGGACTGAAGCTTTCTTT
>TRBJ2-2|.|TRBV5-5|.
CASSLLLGGTVNTGELFF
TGTGCCAGCAGCTTGCTCCTGGGCGGGACAGTCAACACCGGGGAGCTGTTTTTT
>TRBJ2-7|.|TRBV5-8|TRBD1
CASSLGGRGEQYF
TGTGCCAGCAGCTTAGGGGGCCGGGGAGAGCAGTACTTC
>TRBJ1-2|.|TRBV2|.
CASVKGYGYTF
TGTGCCAGCGTGAAGGGATATGGCTACACCTTC
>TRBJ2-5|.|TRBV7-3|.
CASSLQGYQETQYF
TGTGCCAGCAGCTTACAGGGTTACCAAGAGACCCAGTACTTC
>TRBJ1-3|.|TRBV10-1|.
CASRSRLSGNTIYF
TGCGCCAGCAGGTCCCGCCTCTCTGGAAACACCATATATTTT
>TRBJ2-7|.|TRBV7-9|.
CASSFTGTGSYEQYF
TGTGCCAGCAGCTTTACAGGGACGGGGTCATACGAGCAGTACTTC
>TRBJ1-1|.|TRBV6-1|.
CASSEGGTPEAFF
TGTGCCAGCAGTGAAGGGGGGACCCCAGAAGCTTTCTTT
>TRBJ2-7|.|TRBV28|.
CASSDQTDTYEQYF
TGTGCCAGCAGCGATCAGACAGATACCTACGAGCAGTACTTC
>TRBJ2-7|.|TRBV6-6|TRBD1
CASSYPGQGSSYEQYF
TGTGCCAGCAGTTACCCCGGACAGGGTAGCTCCTACGAGCAGTACTTC
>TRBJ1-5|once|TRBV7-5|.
CARSLGSASQPQHF
TGTGCCAGAAGCTTAGGAAGCGCGTCTCAGCCCCAGCATTTT
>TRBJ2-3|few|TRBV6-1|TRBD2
CASSDGGGEPDTQYF
TGTGCCAGCAGTGACGGCGGGGGGGAGCCAGATACGCAGTATTTT
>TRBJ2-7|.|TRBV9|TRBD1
CASSVEQGAYEQYF
TGTGCCAGCAGCGTAGAACAGGGGGCGTACGAGCAGTACTTC
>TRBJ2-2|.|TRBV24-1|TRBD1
CATSDSGQGNTGELFF
TGTGCCACCAGTGACTCGGGACAGGGGAACACCGGGGAGCTGTTTTTT
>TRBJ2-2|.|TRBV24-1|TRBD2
CATSETTSGGRNTGELFF
TGTGCCACCAGTGAAACGACTAGCGGGGGCCGGAACACCGGGGAGCTGTTTTTT
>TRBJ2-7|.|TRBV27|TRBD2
CASTGREEAELAEMYEQYF
TGTGCCAGCACCGGACGGGAGGAGGCTGAACTAGCGGAAATGTACGAGCAGTACTTC
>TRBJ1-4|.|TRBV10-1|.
CASRGTLNEKLFF
TGCGCCAGCAGAGGGACTTTGAATGAAAAACTGTTTTTT
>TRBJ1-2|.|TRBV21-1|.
CARGPGTAHGYTF
TGTGCCAGGGGACCCGGGACTGCTCATGGCTACACCTTC
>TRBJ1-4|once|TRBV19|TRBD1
CASMDRADEKLFF
TGTGCCAGTATGGACAGGGCGGATGAAAAACTGTTTTTT
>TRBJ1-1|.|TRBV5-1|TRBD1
CASREGTGVQGTEAFF
TGCGCCAGCAGGGAGGGGACAGGGGTACAGGGCACTGAAGCTTTCTTT
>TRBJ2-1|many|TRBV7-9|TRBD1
CASSRDRAPNEQFF
TGTGCCAGCAGCCGGGACAGGGCACCCAATGAGCAGTTCTTC
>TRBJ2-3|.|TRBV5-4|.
CASSWDPVDTQYF
TGTGCCAGCAGCTGGGACCCGGTGGATACGCAGTATTTT
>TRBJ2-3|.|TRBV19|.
CASTEVASTDTQYF
TGTGCCTCCACTGAGGTCGCTAGCACAGATACGCAGTATTTT
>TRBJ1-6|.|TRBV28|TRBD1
CAIPTGTGANSPLHF
TGTGCCATTCCTACCGGGACAGGGGCAAATTCACCCCTCCACTTT
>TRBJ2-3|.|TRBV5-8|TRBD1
CASSPQGGRTDTQYF
TGTGCCAGCAGCCCACAGGGGGGTAGGACAGATACGCAGTATTTT
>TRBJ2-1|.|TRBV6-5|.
CASNGADEQFF
TGTGCCAGCAACGGAGCGGATGAGCAGTTCTTC
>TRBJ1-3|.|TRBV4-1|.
CASSQDNLSPQRRASGNTIYF
TGCGCCAGCAGCCAAGATAATCTAAGCCCACAGAGACGCGCATCTGGAAACACCATATATTTT
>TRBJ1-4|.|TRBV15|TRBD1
CATSRVRGRTEKLFF
TGTGCCACCAGCAGAGTAAGGGGGCGGACGGAAAAACTGTTTTTT
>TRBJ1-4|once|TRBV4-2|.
CASTAGGSATNEKLFF
TGTGCCAGCACAGCCGGGGGGTCCGCCACTAATGAAAAACTGTTTTTT
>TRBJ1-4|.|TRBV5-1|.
CASTPGQVRGKLFF
TGCGCCAGCACCCCAGGACAAGTGAGGGGAAAACTGTTTTTT
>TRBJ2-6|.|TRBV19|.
CASNPQLSSGANVLTF
TGTGCCAGTAACCCACAACTGAGCTCTGGGGCCAACGTCCTGACTTTC
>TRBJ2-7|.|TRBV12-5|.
CASGFFSSPPYEQYF
TGTGCTAGTGGTTTCTTCTCCTCACCCCCCTACGAGCAGTACTTC
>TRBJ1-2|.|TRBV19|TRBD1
CASKLDKDRGYGYTF
TGTGCCAGTAAGTTAGACAAGGACAGGGGCTATGGCTACACCTTC
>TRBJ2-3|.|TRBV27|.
CASSLSQEADTQYF
TGTGCCAGCAGTTTGTCCCAGGAGGCAGATACGCAGTATTTT
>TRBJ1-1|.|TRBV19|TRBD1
CASSIKPGGAGTEAFF
TGTGCCAGTAGTATCAAGCCAGGGGGCGCGGGCACTGAAGCTTTCTTT